Below, one T cell receptor (beta chain) is given with its context. Its antigen is as yet unknown. Sequencing used immunoSEQ multiplex PCR; TCRdb keeps in-frame clones, though not all of them. The profile shows 50,000 to 75,000 clones, around 85% of them singletons. The sample originates from a study of lymphopenia after photon versus proton radiotherapy. Findings of the study overall: Survival link was tested only in deceased patients; proton benefit remains a possibility. Under photons, naive T cells and diversity fell while effector/memory populations rose.

The germline V gene has CDR1 GTSNPN and CDR2 SVGIG (reference sequence). J gave up 6 bases and V 4 bases, and 17 bases lay outside the gene matches. The CDR3 is 18 amino acids. This receptor was identified in a man aged 35-49 years with gastric cancer. This chain joins TRBV30 and TRBJ2-5; TRBD2 aligns across 13 bases. The sequenced sample was peripheral blood, obtained from a patient treated with photon-based radiotherapy. This CDR3 reads CAWNIFQPGLAGVKTQYF. DNA of the CDR3: TGTGCCTGGAACATATTCCAACCCGGACTAGCGGGAGTAAAGACCCAGTACTTC.